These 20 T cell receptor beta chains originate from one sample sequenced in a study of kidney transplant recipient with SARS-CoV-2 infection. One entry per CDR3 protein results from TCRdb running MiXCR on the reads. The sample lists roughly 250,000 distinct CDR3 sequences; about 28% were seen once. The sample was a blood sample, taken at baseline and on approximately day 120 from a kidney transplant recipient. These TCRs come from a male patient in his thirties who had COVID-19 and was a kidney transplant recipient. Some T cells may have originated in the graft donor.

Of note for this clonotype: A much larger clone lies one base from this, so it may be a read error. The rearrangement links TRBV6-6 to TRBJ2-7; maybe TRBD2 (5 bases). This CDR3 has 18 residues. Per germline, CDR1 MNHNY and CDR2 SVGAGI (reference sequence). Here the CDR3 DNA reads TGTGCCAGCAATTACCCTCGACTCGAGGGAAAACTCTCCTACGAGCAGTACTTC. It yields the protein CASNYPRLEGKLSYEQYF.

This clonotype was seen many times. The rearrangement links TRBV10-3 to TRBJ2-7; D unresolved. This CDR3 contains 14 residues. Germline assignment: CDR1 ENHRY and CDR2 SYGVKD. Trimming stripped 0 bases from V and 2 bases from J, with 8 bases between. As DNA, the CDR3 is TGTGCCATCAGTGAGTCACTGACACCCTACGAGCAGTACTTC. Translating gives CAISESLTPYEQYF.

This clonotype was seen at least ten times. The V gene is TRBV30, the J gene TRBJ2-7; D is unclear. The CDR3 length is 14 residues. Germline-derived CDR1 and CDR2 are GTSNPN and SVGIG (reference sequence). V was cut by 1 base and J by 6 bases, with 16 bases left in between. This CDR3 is CAWSEDLGLREQYF. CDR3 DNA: TGTGCCTGGAGTGAAGACTTAGGGTTGCGCGAGCAGTACTTC.

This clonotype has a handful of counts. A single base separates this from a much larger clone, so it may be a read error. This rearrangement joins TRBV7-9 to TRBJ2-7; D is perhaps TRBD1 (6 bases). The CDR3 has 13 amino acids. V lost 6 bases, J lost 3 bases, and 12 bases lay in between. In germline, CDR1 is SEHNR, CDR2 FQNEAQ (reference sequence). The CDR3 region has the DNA TGTGCCAGCAGTCCCGGACAGTTCTACGAGCAGTACGTC. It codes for CASSPGQFYEQYV.

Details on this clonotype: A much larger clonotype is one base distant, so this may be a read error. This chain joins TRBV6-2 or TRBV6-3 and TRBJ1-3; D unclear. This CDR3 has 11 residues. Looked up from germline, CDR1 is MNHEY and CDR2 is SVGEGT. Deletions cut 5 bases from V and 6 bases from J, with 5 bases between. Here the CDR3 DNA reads TGTGCCAGCAGTCACGAAAACACCATATATTTT. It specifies CASSHENTIYF.

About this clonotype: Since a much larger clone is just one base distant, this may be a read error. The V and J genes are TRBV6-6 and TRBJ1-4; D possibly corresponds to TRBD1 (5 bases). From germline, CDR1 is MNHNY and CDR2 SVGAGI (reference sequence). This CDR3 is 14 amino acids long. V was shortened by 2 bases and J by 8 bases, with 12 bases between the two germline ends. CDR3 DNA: TGTGCCAGCAGTTACCGGGGGGTTTTGGAAAAACTGTTTTTT. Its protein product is CASSYRGVLEKLFF.

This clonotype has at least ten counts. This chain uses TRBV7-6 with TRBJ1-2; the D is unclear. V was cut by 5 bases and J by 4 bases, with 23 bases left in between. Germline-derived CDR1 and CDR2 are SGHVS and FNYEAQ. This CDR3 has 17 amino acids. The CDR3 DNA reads TGTGCCAGCAGCGGCTACAATGAATCTCGAAAGACCTATGGCTACACCTTC. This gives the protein CASSGYNESRKTYGYTF.

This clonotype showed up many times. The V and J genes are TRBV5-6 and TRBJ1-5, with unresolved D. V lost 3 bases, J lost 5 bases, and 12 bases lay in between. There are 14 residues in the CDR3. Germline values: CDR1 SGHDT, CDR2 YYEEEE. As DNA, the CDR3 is TGTGCCAGCAGCTATCTCCGGGGTTATCAGCCCCAGCATTTT. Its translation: CASSYLRGYQPQHF.

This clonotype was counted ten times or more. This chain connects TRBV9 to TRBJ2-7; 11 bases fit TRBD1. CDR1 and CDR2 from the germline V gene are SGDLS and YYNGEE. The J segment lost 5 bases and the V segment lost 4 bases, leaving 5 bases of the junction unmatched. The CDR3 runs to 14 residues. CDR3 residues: CASSIGQGAHEQYF. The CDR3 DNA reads TGTGCCAGCAGCATAGGACAGGGGGCCCACGAGCAGTACTTC. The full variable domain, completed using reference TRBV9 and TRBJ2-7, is DSGVTQTPKHLITATGQRVTLRCSPRSGDLSVYWYQQSLDQGLQFLIQYYNGEERAKGNILERFSAQQFPDLHSELNLSSLELGDSALYFCASSIGQGAHEQYFGPGTRLTVT.

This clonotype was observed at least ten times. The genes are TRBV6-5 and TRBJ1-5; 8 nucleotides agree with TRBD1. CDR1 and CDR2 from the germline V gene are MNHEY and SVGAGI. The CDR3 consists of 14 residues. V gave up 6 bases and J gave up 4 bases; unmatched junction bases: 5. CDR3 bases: TGTGCCAGCAGAATGACAGGGGTTAATCAGCCCCAGCATTTT. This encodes CASRMTGVNQPQHF.

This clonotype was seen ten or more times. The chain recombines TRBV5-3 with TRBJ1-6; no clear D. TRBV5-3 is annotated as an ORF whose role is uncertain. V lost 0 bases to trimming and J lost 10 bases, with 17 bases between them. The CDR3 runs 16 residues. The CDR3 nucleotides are TGTGCCAGAAGCTTGGTGTCGGCGTCACCATGGTCACCCCTCCACTTT. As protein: CARSLVSASPWSPLHF.

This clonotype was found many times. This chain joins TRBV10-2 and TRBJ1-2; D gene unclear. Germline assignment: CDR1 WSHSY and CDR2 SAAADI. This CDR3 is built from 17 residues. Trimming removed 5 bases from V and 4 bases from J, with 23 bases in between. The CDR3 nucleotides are TGCGCCAGCAGTCCTAAGTGCACTTCTAGAAAGACCTATGGCTACACCTTC. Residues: CASSPKCTSRKTYGYTF.

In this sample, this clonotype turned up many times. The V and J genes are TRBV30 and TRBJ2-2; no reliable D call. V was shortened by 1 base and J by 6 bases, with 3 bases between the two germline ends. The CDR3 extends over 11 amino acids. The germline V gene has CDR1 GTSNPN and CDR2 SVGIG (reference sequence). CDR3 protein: CAWSEPGELFF. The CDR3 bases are TGTGCCTGGAGTGAGCCCGGGGAGCTGTTTTTT.

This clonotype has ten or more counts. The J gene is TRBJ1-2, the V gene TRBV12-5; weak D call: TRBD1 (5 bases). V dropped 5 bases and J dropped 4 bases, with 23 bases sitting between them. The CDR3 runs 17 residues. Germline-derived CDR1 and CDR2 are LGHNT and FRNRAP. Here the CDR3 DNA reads TGTGCTAGTGGTCATAAGACTTTGCAGGGAAAGACCTATGGCTACACCTTC. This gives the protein CASGHKTLQGKTYGYTF. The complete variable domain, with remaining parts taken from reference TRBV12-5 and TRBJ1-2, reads DARVTQTPRHKVTEMGQEVTMRCQPILGHNTVFWYRQTMMQGLELLAYFRNRAPLDDSGMPKDRFSAEMPDATLATLKIQPSEPRDSAVYFCASGHKTLQGKTYGYTFGSGTRLTVV.

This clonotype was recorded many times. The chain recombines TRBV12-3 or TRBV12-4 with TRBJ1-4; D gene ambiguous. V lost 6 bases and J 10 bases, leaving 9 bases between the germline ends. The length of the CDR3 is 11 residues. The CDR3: CASRSSGKLFF. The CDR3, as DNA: TGTGCCAGCAGAAGTTCGGGAAAACTGTTTTTT.

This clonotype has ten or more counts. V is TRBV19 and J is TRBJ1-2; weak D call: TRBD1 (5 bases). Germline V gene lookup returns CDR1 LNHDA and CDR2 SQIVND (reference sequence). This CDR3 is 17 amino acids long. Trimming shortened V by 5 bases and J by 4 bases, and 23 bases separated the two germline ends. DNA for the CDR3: TGTGCCAGTAGTCCGCCGAGGACAAATCGAAAGACCTATGGCTACACCTTC. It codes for CASSPPRTNRKTYGYTF.

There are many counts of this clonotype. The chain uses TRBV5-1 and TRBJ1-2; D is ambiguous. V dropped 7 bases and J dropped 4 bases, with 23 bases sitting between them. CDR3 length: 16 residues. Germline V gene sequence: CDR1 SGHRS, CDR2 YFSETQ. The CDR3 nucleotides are TGCGCCAGCCAATTAAGATCGGTTCGAAAGACCTATGGCTACACCTTC. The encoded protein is CASQLRSVRKTYGYTF.

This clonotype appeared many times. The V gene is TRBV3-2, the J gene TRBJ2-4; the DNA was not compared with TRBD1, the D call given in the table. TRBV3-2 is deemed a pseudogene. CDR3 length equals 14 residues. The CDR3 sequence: CASSHVGQKNIQYF. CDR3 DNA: TGTGCCAGCAGCCACGTTGGACAGAAAAACATTCAGTACTTC.

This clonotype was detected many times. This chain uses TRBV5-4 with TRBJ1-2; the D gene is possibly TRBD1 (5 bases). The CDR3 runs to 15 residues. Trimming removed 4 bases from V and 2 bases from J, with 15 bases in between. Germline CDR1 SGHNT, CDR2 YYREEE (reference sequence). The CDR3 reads CASSLGGAPNYGYTF. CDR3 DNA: TGTGCCAGCAGCCTGGGGGGAGCACCCAACTATGGCTACACCTTC.

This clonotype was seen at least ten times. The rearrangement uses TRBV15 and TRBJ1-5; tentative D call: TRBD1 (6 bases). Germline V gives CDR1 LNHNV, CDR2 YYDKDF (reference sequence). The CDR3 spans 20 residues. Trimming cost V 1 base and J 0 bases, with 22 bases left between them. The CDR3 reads CATSRAGQPGMVYSNQPQHF. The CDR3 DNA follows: TGTGCCACCAGCAGAGCCGGACAGCCGGGCATGGTATATAGCAATCAGCCCCAGCATTTT.